This passage covers 32 T cell receptor beta chains from one sample sequenced in a study of cytomegalovirus exposure and HLA in healthy donors. Use of 60 Vbeta and 13 Jbeta primers characterized the PCR. Using immunoSEQ multiplex PCR, the repertoire was profiled, and TCRdb retains in-frame clones only, with some absent. There are under 200,000 clones in the sample; around 84% occur only once, and 1.7% lies in the top ten. The sample consisted of PBMCs. The receptor source for this set is a woman between 18 and 29 years old in good health and CMV-seronegative.

The CDR3 reads CASSLVVPGQVSYEQYF. The CDR3 coding sequence is TGTGCCAGCAGCTTAGTAGTTCCGGGACAGGTCTCCTACGAGCAGTACTTC. The chain employs TRBV7-2 and TRBJ2-7; 8 bases are a match to TRBD1. CDR3 length: 17 residues. Per germline, CDR1 SGHTA and CDR2 FQGNSA. The V segment lost 1 base and the J segment 0 bases; nucleotides outside the gene matches: 8.

This chain links TRBV4-1 with TRBJ2-7; 8 nucleotides agree with TRBD2. There are 14 residues in the CDR3. From germline, CDR1 is MGHRA and CDR2 YSYEKL. V lost 6 bases and J lost 2; bases outside the gene matches: 6. CDR3 residues: CASRPTSGTYEQYF. CDR3 nucleotides: TGCGCCAGCAGACCTACTAGCGGCACCTACGAGCAGTACTTC.

Only one count was recorded for this clone. The chain combines TRBV7-9 with TRBJ1-2; D is uncertain. Looked up from germline, CDR1 is SEHNR and CDR2 is FQNEAQ (reference sequence). V was trimmed by 1 base and J by 7 bases, leaving 4 bases between them. The CDR3 covers 11 residues. DNA for the CDR3: TGTGCCAGCAGCTTAGTATCTGGCTACACCTTC. Translation gives CASSLVSGYTF.

This rearrangement joins TRBV7-9 to TRBJ2-5; a possible D gene is TRBD2 (5 bases). Trimming took off 7 bases at V and 0 bases at J, with 15 bases between the two ends. Germline lookup yields CDR1 SEHNR and CDR2 FQNEAQ (reference sequence). The CDR3 runs to 15 residues. The CDR3 protein is CASTVERNYQETQYF. The CDR3 DNA reads as TGTGCCAGCACCGTGGAGCGGAACTACCAAGAGACCCAGTACTTC.

Turning to this clone: Other DNA sequences within the sample encode an identical CDR3. The chain combines TRBV7-6 with TRBJ2-1; D remains ambiguous. The CDR3 is made up of 11 amino acids. Germline loops: CDR1 SGHVS, CDR2 FNYEAQ. V shed 5 bases and J shed 4 bases, with 3 bases lying between them. This CDR3 is CASSHYNEQFF. The CDR3 nucleotides are TGTGCCAGCAGCCATTACAATGAGCAGTTCTTC.

J is TRBJ1-4 and V is TRBV7-9; tentatively, D is TRBD1 (6 bases). V was pared by 6 bases and J by 0 bases, with 17 bases between. The CDR3 consists of 17 residues. CDR1 SEHNR and CDR2 FQNEAQ come from the germline V gene (reference sequence). The chain's CDR3 is CASRRPGVESTNEKLFF. The DNA for the CDR3 is TGTGCCAGCAGAAGACCAGGGGTTGAATCAACTAATGAAAAACTGTTTTTT.

The chain recombines TRBV7-9 with TRBJ2-1; TRBD2 matches 8 bases. CDR1 is SEHNR, CDR2 FQNEAQ, per germline (reference sequence). The CDR3 is made up of 16 amino acids. With 2 bases clipped from V and 8 bases from J, the junction kept 11 bases outside the gene matches. The CDR3: CASSLLLRSGRDEQFF. The CDR3 DNA is TGTGCCAGCAGCTTACTCCTACGAAGCGGGAGAGATGAGCAGTTCTTC.

As for this clone: One junction end disagrees with the germline gene, perhaps due to a read error. The V and J genes are TRBV7-9 and TRBJ2-5, with 11 positions matching TRBD2. Germline CDR1 reads SEHNR; CDR2 reads FQNEAQ (reference sequence). CDR3 length: 16 amino acids. The CDR3 sequence is CSSSLVGLAEPETQYF. CDR3 coding DNA: TGTTCCAGCAGCTTAGTGGGACTAGCGGAACCAGAGACCCAGTACTTC.

This rearrangement joins TRBV7-9 to TRBJ1-2, with 9 nucleotides matching TRBD1. Unmatched junction bases numbered 14, after V lost 2 bases and J lost 4 bases. The germline V gene encodes CDR1 SEHNR and CDR2 FQNEAQ (reference sequence). This CDR3 is 18 amino acids long. CDR3 nucleotide sequence: TGTGCCAGCAGCTTATATGGCCTCTCGGGACAGGGTGGCTATGGCTACACCTTC. It is translated as CASSLYGLSGQGGYGYTF. Filled out from reference TRBV7-9 and TRBJ1-2, the complete variable domain reads DTGVSQNPRHKITKRGQNVTFRCDPISEHNRLYWYRQTLGQGPEFLTYFQNEAQLEKSRLLSDRFSAERPKGSFSTLEIQRTEQGDSAMYLCASSLYGLSGQGGYGYTFGSGTRLTVV.

The chain couples TRBV13 to TRBJ2-1; D gene ambiguous. V lost 4 bases, J lost 0 bases, and 4 bases lay in between. CDR3 size: 13 residues. Germline lookup yields CDR1 PRHDT and CDR2 FYEKMQ (reference sequence). In DNA form, the CDR3 reads TGTGCCAGCAGCTCGAGCTCCTACAATGAGCAGTTCTTC. Its translation is CASSSSSYNEQFF.

This clone appeared once. This same CDR3 is encoded by further DNA sequences in the sample. The genes are TRBV15 and TRBJ2-7; D perhaps matches TRBD2 (6 bases). Germline V gene lookup returns CDR1 LNHNV and CDR2 YYDKDF (reference sequence). With 3 bases removed from V and 4 bases from J, the gap between germline ends came to 10 bases. CDR3 length equals 13 residues. This CDR3 is CATSSIADYEQYV. As DNA, the CDR3 is TGTGCCACCAGCAGCATAGCGGATTACGAGCAGTACGTC.

On this clone: One end of the junction fails to match germline, which may point to a read error. Other DNA variants within this sample encode the same CDR3. The rearrangement uses TRBV15 and TRBJ1-5; a weak D match, TRBD1 (6 bases). Germline CDR1 LNHNV, CDR2 YYDKDF (reference sequence). The CDR3 is 16 amino acids. The CDR3 sequence is CATSRARGARDQPQHF. The CDR3 nucleotides are TGTGCCACTAGCAGAGCCCGGGGGGCGCGAGATCAGCCCCAGCATTTT.

The V gene is TRBV4-2, the J gene TRBJ2-7; TRBD2 might be the D (6 bases). This CDR3 is 15 amino acids long. Germline CDR1 LGHNA, CDR2 YNFKEQ. The V gene lost 0 bases and the J gene lost 0 bases, with 9 bases spanning the gap. CDR3 bases: TGTGCCAGCAGCCAAGACGCGGGGTTCTCCTACGAGCAGTACTTC. This translates into CASSQDAGFSYEQYF.

This clone turned up a few times. The chain uses TRBV7-2 and TRBJ2-1; tentatively, D is TRBD2 (5 bases). Germline values: CDR1 SGHTA, CDR2 FQGNSA. The V end lost 1 base, the J end lost 15 bases, and 13 bases lay between the germline ends. The CDR3 is made up of 12 amino acids. CDR3 in DNA: TGTGCCAGCAGCTTAGACGGGATCAGTCGGTTCTTC. Residues: CASSLDGISRFF.

Only one count was recorded for this clone. The gene calls are TRBV5-4 and TRBJ1-2; 9 bases map to TRBD1. J gave up 4 bases and V 4 bases, and 5 bases lay outside the gene matches. Germline V CDR1 and CDR2: SGHNT, YYREEE (reference sequence). The CDR3 contains 14 residues. CDR3 residues: CASSRGQGPYGYTF. The DNA of the CDR3 is TGTGCCAGCAGCAGGGGACAGGGCCCCTATGGCTACACCTTC.

The chain combines TRBV28 with TRBJ2-7; 7 bases map to TRBD1. Germline V gene lookup returns CDR1 MDHEN and CDR2 SYDVKM. The CDR3 covers 15 residues. Trimming at V came to 6 bases and at J to 6 bases, leaving 14 bases not matched to a gene. CDR3 amino acids: CASRLFDREGVEQYF. The DNA of the CDR3 is TGTGCCAGCAGACTTTTCGACAGGGAAGGCGTCGAGCAGTACTTC.

By share, this clone counts as medium-sized. The J gene is TRBJ1-1, the V gene TRBV19; weak D call: TRBD1 (5 bases). The CDR3 extends over 17 amino acids. The V end was cut by 2 bases, the J end by 0 bases, with 16 bases between. The V gene's germline CDR1 is LNHDA and CDR2 SQIVND (reference sequence). CDR3 nucleotide sequence: TGTGCCAGTAGTATAAAGGGGTTGGGCAGTATGAACACTGAAGCTTTCTTT. Amino acids: CASSIKGLGSMNTEAFF.

This clone was seen a few times. This chain connects TRBV7-9 to TRBJ2-7; tentative D call: TRBD2 (5 bases). The V and J ends lost 0 bases and 3 bases respectively, with 15 bases between them. The CDR3 covers 16 residues. CDR1 SEHNR and CDR2 FQNEAQ come from the germline V gene (reference sequence). CDR3 sequence: CASSLAGSGSGYEQYF. The CDR3 DNA sequence: TGTGCCAGCAGCTTAGCGGGGAGCGGTTCCGGCTACGAGCAGTACTTC.

The V call is TRBV29-1, the J call TRBJ2-7, with 10 bases lining up with TRBD2. Trimming removed 5 bases from V and 4 bases from J; junction bases left unmatched: 8. The CDR3 covers 14 residues. Germline CDR1 and CDR2: SQVTM and ANQGSEA. The CDR3 here is CSVFLAGVGYEQYF. The CDR3 DNA sequence: TGCAGCGTTTTCCTAGCGGGAGTTGGGTACGAGCAGTACTTC.

This clone has only one observation. The chain employs TRBV19 and TRBJ2-3; D ambiguous. Germline V gene sequence: CDR1 LNHDA, CDR2 SQIVND (reference sequence). CDR3 size: 15 residues. V was pared by 4 bases and J by 2 bases, with 13 bases between. CDR3 amino acids: CASSTLASDTDTQYF. DNA for the CDR3: TGTGCCAGTAGTACCCTGGCAAGCGACACAGATACGCAGTATTTT.

A single count supports this clone. V and J are TRBV30 and TRBJ1-2; 7 bases fit TRBD1. CDR3 length equals 13 residues. J was trimmed by 3 bases and V by 3 bases; bases with no gene match: 4. Per germline, CDR1 GTSNPN and CDR2 SVGIG (reference sequence). CDR3 DNA sequence: TGTGCCTGGAGCTTGGGGACAGACTATGGCTACACCTTC. Protein sequence: CAWSLGTDYGYTF.

The CDR3 DNA sequence: TGTGCCAGCAGGGCAGGGAACACCGGGGAGCTGTTTTTT. It is translated as CASRAGNTGELFF. The chain is built from TRBV27 and TRBJ2-2; D is unresolved. The CDR3 contains 13 residues. The V and J ends lost 6 bases and 1 base respectively, with 6 bases between them. Germline assignment: CDR1 MNHEY and CDR2 SMNVEV (reference sequence).

This clone was recorded only once. The J gene is TRBJ2-6, the V gene TRBV7-9, with a weak D call TRBD1 (7 bases). Trimming removed 8 bases at V and 0 bases at J, with 23 bases between. This CDR3 comprises 19 residues. Germline V gene lookup returns CDR1 SEHNR and CDR2 FQNEAQ (reference sequence). The CDR3 sequence is CASAMGGDSFPSGANVLTF. The DNA of the CDR3 is TGTGCCAGCGCAATGGGCGGGGACAGCTTCCCCTCTGGGGCCAACGTCCTGACTTTC.

The V gene is TRBV6-5, the J gene TRBJ2-1; 7 nucleotides line up with TRBD2. The germline gives CDR1 MNHEY, CDR2 SVGAGI. The CDR3 has 15 residues. V gave up 6 bases and J gave up 6 bases; unmatched junction bases: 11. The CDR3 nucleotides read TGTGCCAGCAGGGAGAGCGGGACCCCGGGCAATGAGCAGTTCTTC. Translated, it gives CASRESGTPGNEQFF.

V is TRBV30 and J is TRBJ2-4; possibly TRBD1 for D (6 bases). Trimming removed 3 bases at V and 3 bases at J, with 9 bases between. Germline V gene data show CDR1 as GTSNPN and CDR2 as SVGIG (reference sequence). The CDR3 runs to 13 residues. The CDR3 DNA sequence: TGTGCCTGGAGCTCAGGGGACAAAAACATTCAGTACTTC. Its translation: CAWSSGDKNIQYF.

V gene TRBV27 combines with J gene TRBJ2-2; 9 nucleotides line up with TRBD2. The V segment lost 3 bases and the J segment 6 bases; nucleotides outside the gene matches: 11. CDR1 MNHEY and CDR2 SMNVEV come from the germline V gene (reference sequence). CDR3 length: 17 amino acids. The CDR3 protein is CASSFEVAGESAGELFF. The CDR3 region has the DNA TGTGCCAGCAGTTTTGAAGTAGCGGGAGAGAGCGCCGGGGAGCTGTTTTTT.

J is TRBJ1-5 and V is TRBV7-9, with 9 bases matching TRBD1. Germline V gives CDR1 SEHNR, CDR2 FQNEAQ (reference sequence). V shed 4 bases, J shed 6 bases, and the junction held 4 bases outside the gene matches. This CDR3 is built from 14 residues. Here the CDR3 DNA reads TGTGCCAGCAGCTGGGGACAGGGCACTCAGCCCCAGCATTTT. Translating gives CASSWGQGTQPQHF.

The chain is built from TRBV5-4 and TRBJ2-2, with 12 bases identical to TRBD2. The CDR3 sequence is 15 residues long. Germline loops: CDR1 SGHNT, CDR2 YYREEE (reference sequence). V shed 8 bases, J shed 4 bases, and the junction held 6 bases outside the gene matches. This CDR3 is CASGLAGPLTGELFF. The CDR3 region has the DNA TGTGCCAGTGGACTAGCGGGGCCACTCACCGGGGAGCTGTTTTTT.

This chain connects TRBV11-2 to TRBJ2-1; D is perhaps TRBD1 (6 bases). The CDR3 has 14 residues. Trimming took off 1 base at V and 8 bases at J, with 12 bases between the two ends. The V gene's germline CDR1 is SGHAT and CDR2 FQNNGV. The CDR3 coding sequence is TGTGCCAGCAGCTTAGCTCCGACAGGCCATGAGCAGTTCTTC. Protein sequence: CASSLAPTGHEQFF.

The V gene is TRBV4-2, the J gene TRBJ2-7; 7 bases are shared with TRBD2. CDR1 and CDR2 (germline): LGHNA, YNFKEQ. This CDR3 has 17 amino acids. J was trimmed by 5 bases and V by 5 bases; bases with no gene match: 18. This chain's CDR3 is CASSSIQRWEGPNEQYF. CDR3 DNA: TGTGCCAGCAGCTCGATACAGCGGTGGGAGGGCCCCAACGAGCAGTACTTC.

The rearrangement uses TRBV7-6 and TRBJ1-1; D gene ambiguous. The CDR3 sequence is 15 residues long. The V gene's germline CDR1 is SGHVS and CDR2 FNYEAQ. Between the trimmed V and J ends, which lost 4 bases and 0 bases, there was a span of 12 bases. In DNA form, the CDR3 reads TGTGCCAGCAGCTCGCCCCTTGGAGTGAACACTGAAGCTTTCTTT. It encodes CASSSPLGVNTEAFF.

The chain links TRBV27 to TRBJ2-3, with 16 positions matching TRBD2. This CDR3 comprises 17 residues. Germline V gene sequence: CDR1 MNHEY, CDR2 SMNVEV (reference sequence). With V trimmed by 4 bases and J by 2 bases, 3 bases remained unmatched. The CDR3 spells CASSSGLAGGTTDTQYF. CDR3 nucleotides: TGTGCCAGCAGTTCGGGACTAGCGGGGGGGACCACAGATACGCAGTATTTT.